One sample yielded the 24 T cell receptor beta chains listed below, sequenced in a study of response to subunit inactivated influenza vaccine. TCRdb passed the RT-PCR reads through MiXCR, listing each CDR3 protein once. In the table there are hundreds of thousands of distinct CDR3 sequences, over 9% of which are singletons. These same data were also listed under a study on T cells expressing NK-cell markers. From that report: TCR beta cDNA was made by 5'RACE template switching with UMIs.

Sequenced here: PBMCs from blood, sampled on the day of vaccination. Receptor source: a man aged 50-59 years who received an inactivated influenza vaccine.

The rearrangement uses TRBV18 and TRBJ2-5; 9 nucleotides line up with TRBD2. CDR1 is KGHSH, CDR2 LQKENI, per germline. The CDR3 loop spans 15 amino acids. After removal of 0 bases from V and 3 bases from J, the junction contained 2 bases not matched to a gene. CDR3 in amino acids: CASSPPASGKETQYF. In DNA, the CDR3 is TGTGCCAGCTCACCACCGGCTAGCGGGAAAGAGACCCAGTACTTC.

The chain joins TRBV12-3 or TRBV12-4 to TRBJ2-1; tentatively, D is TRBD2 (5 bases). The V gene lost 8 bases and the J gene lost 10 bases, with 18 bases spanning the gap. The CDR3 contains 13 residues. For the CDR3, the DNA is TGTGCCAGCTCACAATTTCCTTGGGAGGAGCAGTTCTTC. Protein product: CASSQFPWEEQFF.

This clonotype was detected only once. This chain joins TRBV3-1 and TRBJ2-7, with 10 positions matching TRBD2. J was trimmed by 5 bases and V by 4 bases; bases with no gene match: 8. Germline V gene lookup returns CDR1 LGHDT and CDR2 YNNKEL (reference sequence). The CDR3 is 15 amino acids. The CDR3 region has the DNA TGTGCCAGCAGCCGAGGACTAGCGGTGTCCCACGAGCAGTACTTC. Translating gives CASSRGLAVSHEQYF.

Only a few counts were recorded for this clonotype. The chain uses TRBV5-1 and TRBJ1-1; D unresolved. V shed 0 bases and J shed 1 base, with 7 bases lying between them. Germline V lookup: CDR1 SGHRS, CDR2 YFSETQ. This CDR3 has 14 amino acids. The CDR3 here is CASSLDSQNTEAFF. CDR3 nucleotides: TGCGCCAGCAGCTTGGACAGCCAGAACACTGAAGCTTTCTTT.

This clonotype turned up a few times. This sequence joins TRBV5-1 and TRBJ2-2; 9 nucleotides align to TRBD1. Losses at the gene ends were 5 bases for V and 2 bases for J; bases not matched to a gene: 4. The length of the CDR3 is 15 residues. Germline CDR1 SGHRS, CDR2 YFSETQ. The CDR3 loop reads CASRGTGINTGELFF. The DNA for the CDR3 is TGCGCCAGCAGGGGGACAGGGATTAACACCGGGGAGCTGTTTTTT.

This clonotype was seen many times. The gene calls are TRBV24-1 and TRBJ2-3, with 7 positions matching TRBD2. The CDR3 runs to 16 residues. J was trimmed by 0 bases and V by 4 bases; bases with no gene match: 6. The V gene's germline CDR1 is KGHDR and CDR2 SFDVKD. DNA of the CDR3: TGTGCCACCAGTGAGCCGAGCGGGGCCAGCACAGATACGCAGTATTTT. Translated, it gives CATSEPSGASTDTQYF.

The CDR3 DNA reads TGTGCCAGCAGACCTACTAGCGGGATGGAAGAGACCCAGTACTTC. As protein: CASRPTSGMEETQYF. The chain employs TRBV12-3 or TRBV12-4 and TRBJ2-5; 10 bases match TRBD2. This CDR3 is built from 15 residues. Trimming at V came to 6 bases and at J to 3 bases, leaving 7 bases not matched to a gene.

The CDR3 nucleotides are TGTGCCAGCAGTTTGTTATCTAGCGGGGGGATAGATACGCAGTATTTT. Amino acid sequence: CASSLLSSGGIDTQYF. The chain has TRBV28 and TRBJ2-3; 11 positions match TRBD2. The germline CDR1 and CDR2 sequences are MDHEN and SYDVKM. This CDR3 has 16 residues. J lost 5 bases, V lost 3 bases, and 7 bases had no gene match.

This chain connects TRBV14 to TRBJ2-3, with a tentative D call TRBD1 (5 bases). Germline V CDR1 and CDR2: SGHDN, FVKESK. The CDR3 is 20 amino acids. V was shortened by 4 bases and J by 0 bases, with 26 bases between the two germline ends. The DNA of the CDR3 is TGTGCCAGCAGCCCCCCAGGGATCAGGGCCGACATGTCCAGCACAGATACGCAGTATTTT. Its protein is CASSPPGIRADMSSTDTQYF.

This clonotype came up a few times. This CDR3 is CASSAKRENSDTQYF. CDR3 nucleotide sequence: TGTGCCAGCAGCGCAAAGCGGGAGAACTCGGATACGCAGTATTTT. The chain is built from TRBV7-8 and TRBJ2-3, with TRBD2 identical over 8 bases. The CDR3 has 15 amino acids. CDR1 is SGHVS, CDR2 FQNEAQ, per germline. With V trimmed by 5 bases and J by 6 bases, 10 bases remained unmatched.

This clonotype showed up just a few times. V usage is TRBV7-3 and J usage is TRBJ2-1; D could derive from TRBD1 or TRBD2 (5 bases each). CDR1 and CDR2 (germline): SGHTA, FQGTGA. Deletions cut 5 bases from V and 8 bases from J, with 19 bases between. The CDR3 runs to 15 residues. This CDR3 is CASSAAPGPGYEQFF. The CDR3 coding sequence is TGTGCCAGCAGCGCTGCTCCGGGGCCCGGGTATGAGCAGTTCTTC.

Many counts were recorded for this clonotype. The DNA of the CDR3 is TGTGCCAGCAGCCGTCAGGGCCACGAGCAGTACTTC. Its translation is CASSRQGHEQYF. The chain combines TRBV11-2 with TRBJ2-7; D possibly corresponds to TRBD1 (5 bases). Germline CDR1 reads SGHAT; CDR2 reads FQNNGV. Trimming stripped 5 bases from V and 5 bases from J, with 10 bases between. This CDR3 spans 12 amino acids.

The rearrangement uses TRBV5-1 and TRBJ1-6; no firm D call. The V end was cut by 5 bases, the J end by 3 bases, with 9 bases between. The CDR3 covers 14 residues. Germline V gene sequence: CDR1 SGHRS, CDR2 YFSETQ. This CDR3 reads CASSIDYYNSPLHF. As DNA, the CDR3 is TGCGCCAGCAGTATAGATTACTATAATTCACCCCTCCACTTT.

The chain carries TRBV10-3 and TRBJ2-6; a weak D match, TRBD1 (5 bases). The CDR3 totals 14 residues. The V end was cut by 8 bases, the J end by 2 bases, with 10 bases between. CDR1 and CDR2 from the germline V gene are ENHRY and SYGVKD. CDR3: CAIWKGAGANVLTF. In nucleotides, the CDR3 is TGTGCCATCTGGAAAGGGGCTGGGGCCAACGTCCTGACTTTC.

This clonotype came up many times. J is TRBJ2-1 and V is TRBV7-2; D call uncertain. The CDR3 has 14 amino acids. The V end was cut by 1 base, the J end by 9 bases, with 13 bases between. CDR1 is SGHTA and CDR2 is FQGNSA in the germline V gene. Here the CDR3 DNA reads TGTGCCAGCAGCTTAGGGTCCTCAGTCGGTGAGCAGTTCTTC. This sequence encodes CASSLGSSVGEQFF.

This clonotype has at least ten counts. The CDR3 DNA reads as TGTGCCAGCAGTTACGGGACAGCTAACTATGGCTACACCTTC. Protein product: CASSYGTANYGYTF. The V gene is TRBV6-2 or TRBV6-3, the J gene TRBJ1-2; TRBD1 matches 7 bases. Per germline, CDR1 MNHEY and CDR2 SVGEGT. The CDR3 extends over 14 amino acids. Trimming removed 2 bases from V and 0 bases from J; junction bases left unmatched: 0.

The chain carries TRBV20-1 and TRBJ2-1; 12 bases fit TRBD1. The germline CDR1 and CDR2 sequences are DFQATT and SNEGSKA (reference sequence). The CDR3 runs to 14 residues. Trimming at V came to 4 bases and at J to 8 bases, leaving 6 bases not matched to a gene. In DNA form, the CDR3 reads TGCAGTGCTACGGGACAGGGGGCGCGCGATGAGCAGTTCTTC. Its translation: CSATGQGARDEQFF.

This clonotype occurred a few times. The chain has TRBV11-1 and TRBJ2-3, with D possibly matching TRBD1 (5 bases). CDR3 size: 15 residues. Trimming pared 5 bases from V and 4 bases from J, leaving 16 bases between. CDR1 and CDR2 (germline): SGHAT, FQDESV (reference sequence). The CDR3 sequence is CASSPLAGNSDTQYF. The CDR3 nucleotides are TGTGCCAGCAGCCCATTGGCAGGGAATTCAGATACGCAGTATTTT.

This chain connects TRBV5-1 to TRBJ2-7, with D possibly being TRBD1 (5 bases). This CDR3 comprises 15 residues. Trimming pared 2 bases from V and 0 bases from J, leaving 12 bases between. Germline assignment: CDR1 SGHRS and CDR2 YFSETQ. The CDR3 protein is CASSFVGASSYEQYF. The CDR3 DNA follows: TGCGCCAGCAGCTTTGTAGGGGCGAGCTCCTACGAGCAGTACTTC.

The V and J genes are TRBV24-1 and TRBJ1-1; D gene ambiguous. Trimming took 9 bases from V and 3 from J, leaving 16 bases between them. In germline, CDR1 is KGHDR, CDR2 SFDVKD. CDR3 length: 14 amino acids. The CDR3, as DNA: TGTGCCACCCCAAGTCCGGGTAAGGACACTGAAGCTTTCTTT. This codes for CATPSPGKDTEAFF.

This clonotype came up once. This chain joins TRBV11-2 and TRBJ2-1, with 11 bases identical to TRBD2. CDR1 SGHAT and CDR2 FQNNGV come from the germline V gene. After removal of 5 bases from V and 8 bases from J, the junction contained 8 bases not matched to a gene. The CDR3 is 15 amino acids. The CDR3 reads CASSPGLAGTDEQFF. The CDR3 coding sequence is TGTGCCAGCAGCCCCGGACTAGCGGGTACGGATGAGCAGTTCTTC.

CDR3 protein: CASSPPMGIETQYF. The CDR3 region has the DNA TGTGCCAGCTCACCGCCGATGGGCATCGAGACCCAGTACTTC. The chain is built from TRBV18 and TRBJ2-5; D unresolved. The V and J ends lost 3 bases and 5 bases respectively, with 13 bases between them. CDR3 length: 14 amino acids. The germline V gene has CDR1 KGHSH and CDR2 LQKENI.

The V call is TRBV19, the J call TRBJ2-2, with D perhaps TRBD2 (6 bases). V lost 3 bases to trimming and J lost 4 bases, with 12 bases between them. The germline V gene encodes CDR1 LNHDA and CDR2 SQIVND (reference sequence). The CDR3 consists of 15 residues. This CDR3 reads CASSMRDGPTGELFF. The CDR3 DNA follows: TGTGCCAGTAGTATGCGGGACGGACCCACCGGGGAGCTGTTTTTT.

The V gene is TRBV20-1, the J gene TRBJ1-1; D unclear. Between the trimmed V and J ends, which lost 6 bases and 0 bases, there was a span of 11 bases. Germline-derived CDR1 and CDR2 are DFQATT and SNEGSKA (reference sequence). The CDR3 has 13 amino acids. This CDR3 is CSARNPMNTEAFF. The CDR3 DNA sequence: TGCAGTGCACGGAACCCGATGAACACTGAAGCTTTCTTT.